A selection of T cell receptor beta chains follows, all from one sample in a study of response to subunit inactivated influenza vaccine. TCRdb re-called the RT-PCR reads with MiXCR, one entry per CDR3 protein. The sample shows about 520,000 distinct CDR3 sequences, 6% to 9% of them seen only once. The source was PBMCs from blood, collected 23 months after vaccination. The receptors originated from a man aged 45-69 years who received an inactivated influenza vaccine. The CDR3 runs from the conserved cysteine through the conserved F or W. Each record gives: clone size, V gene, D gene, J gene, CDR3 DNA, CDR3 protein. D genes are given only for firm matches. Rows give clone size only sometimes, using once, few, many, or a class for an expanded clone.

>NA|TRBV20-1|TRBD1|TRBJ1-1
TGCAGTGCTAGTGACAGGGACCCTGAAGCTTTCTTT
CSASDRDPEAFF
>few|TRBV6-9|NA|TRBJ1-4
TGTGCCAGCTGGAGGGGAGAGAATGAAAAACTGTTTTTT
CASWRGENEKLFF
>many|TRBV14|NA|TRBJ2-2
TGTGCCAGCAGCCATGTTCGGGGTTTCACCGGGGAGCTGTTTTTT
CASSHVRGFTGELFF
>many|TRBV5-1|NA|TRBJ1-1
TGCGCCAGCAGTTATGGAAACCTGAACACTGAAGCTTTCTTT
CASSYGNLNTEAFF
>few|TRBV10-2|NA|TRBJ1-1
TGCGCCTCGACCTCTGGCACTGAAGCTTTCTTT
CASTSGTEAFF
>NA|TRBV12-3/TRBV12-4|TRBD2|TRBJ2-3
TGTGCCAGCAGTTTCAGCGGGGGGGCCCTTACAGATACGCAGTATTTT
CASSFSGGALTDTQYF
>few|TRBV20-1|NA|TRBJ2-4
TGCAGTGCTAGGGGAACCGTCCGGGGGGCAGGGACCGGGAACATTCAGTACTTC
CSARGTVRGAGTGNIQYF
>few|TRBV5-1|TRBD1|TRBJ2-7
TGCGCCAGCAGCCGCCTCGGGGACAGAGCCTACGAGCAGTACTTC
CASSRLGDRAYEQYF
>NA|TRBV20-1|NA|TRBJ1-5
TGCAGTGCTAGTCCAGGGCTTAGCAATCAGCCCCAGCATTTT
CSASPGLSNQPQHF
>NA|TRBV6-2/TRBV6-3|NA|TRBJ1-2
TGTGCCAGCAGTTACAGCCCCGCTGGCCCGGGGGACTATGGCTACACCTTC
CASSYSPAGPGDYGYTF
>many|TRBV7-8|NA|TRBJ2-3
TGTGCCAGCAGCTTAGCCATGGGGGCTAGCGGAGCTAAGCGGACAGATACGCAGTATTTT
CASSLAMGASGAKRTDTQYF
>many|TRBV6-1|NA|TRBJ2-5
TGTGCCAGCAGTGAATATGGGGGCGAGACCCAGTACTTC
CASSEYGGETQYF
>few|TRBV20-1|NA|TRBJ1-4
TGCAGTGCTTCCTTGGCCACGGGGGAAAAACTGTTTTTT
CSASLATGEKLFF
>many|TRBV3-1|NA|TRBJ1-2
TGTGCCAGCAGCCAAGTCGGCCTCCCAGGGGCTAACTATGGCTACACCTTC
CASSQVGLPGANYGYTF
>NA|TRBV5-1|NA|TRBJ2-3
TGCGCCAGCAGCTTGGTCCAGGTAGATACGCAGTATTTT
CASSLVQVDTQYF
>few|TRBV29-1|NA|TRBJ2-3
TGCAGCGTTGAAGGGGTACAGAGCACAGATACGCAGTATTTT
CSVEGVQSTDTQYF